Given below is one T cell receptor (beta chain) in context. Its antigen specificity is not known. Nothing much larger sits one base from this clone, and base qualities are not available. The data were obtained in a study of blood T cells in healthy people across ages (dated by TCRdb to 2014 to 2015). Context from the whole study: In model experiments, template switching captured about one uniquely barcoded TCR beta cDNA molecule for every two T cells. Using deep sequencing normalized with unique cDNA molecular identifiers, the study measured how TCR beta repertoire diversity changes with age. The donors were divided into four age groups: young (average approximately 17 years), middle-aged (about 40), aged (roughly 60) and long-lived (approximately 74). To avoid experimental bias, donors of different ages were distributed randomly across sequencing lanes. Using the same blood draw, the study looked at two additional independent replicas of 1 million unique cDNA reads for two donors, one aged 18 to 30 and the other aged 80 or older. The research as a whole found: Estimates of total diversity based on one million sequenced T cells were regarded as lower bounds and as underestimates. Because donor CMV infection status was unknown, age-related changes in expanded clonotypes were potentially confounded. As age increased, observed TCR beta diversity per million T cells dropped in a roughly linear way, and a significant reduction was already evident by age roughly 36. Conclusive comparison of naive and antigen-experienced compartments was prevented by the profiling of bulk unsorted PBMCs. Compared with the aged group, more naive CD4+ T cells, fewer expanded clones and increased TCR diversity were shown by the long-lived group, suggesting age selection. The percentage of naive T cells measured by flow cytometry correlated strongly with observed TCR beta diversity.

Taken from the germline V gene (reference sequence), the CDR1 and CDR2 loops are SEHNR and FQNEAQ. Germline trimming: 1 base from V, 2 bases from J; junction bases outside gene matches: 13. Its CDR3 holds 19 amino acids, cysteine through phenylalanine. Only the CDR3 DNA is retained, 57 bases long and in frame from the first base. The library was generated by 5' RACE. The second PCR ran for roughly 7 to 11 cycles and used a J-beta primer mix along with a sample-barcoded 5' primer. Each TCR beta cDNA molecule received a unique molecular identifier from a template-switch 5' adaptor carrying 12 random nucleotides. Each sample yielded at least 3 million CDR3-containing paired-end reads. First-strand cDNA was synthesized from all RNA with the Mint cDNA synthesis kit, primed by a TRBC-specific oligonucleotide. Following uracil-DNA glycosylase treatment, all cDNA underwent a first 18-cycle PCR with the universal primers M1SS and BC2_uni_R. On the authors' methods: For normalization, 1 million high-quality reads were randomly selected from each sample, with every read carrying a distinct molecular identifier. Reads sharing molecular identifiers were discarded rather than binned into consensus sequences. MiTCR, run with a Q25 quality threshold and the strictest error-elimination algorithm, handled CDR3 identification, clonotype clustering and error correction. Lower-bound total TCR beta diversity was estimated with a nonparametric unseen species model using Euler transformation. In TCRdb, the public reads were trimmed at Q25 with fastp and aligned with MiXCR, with productive beta chains retained. Rows merge per CDR3 protein into single entries with the most common DNA and genes. These V and J calls rely on TCRdb rather than the paper's analysis. This sample gives over 1,500,000 distinct CDR3 sequences in total; 30% to 40% of them show up just once. The ten largest make up roughly 24% of the sample.

Donors were about 36 systemically healthy Caucasian individuals from Russia aged about 6 to 100 years. Ten milliliters of peripheral blood were drawn from each donor into EDTA-treated Vacutainer tubes. Ficoll-Paque density-gradient centrifugation was used to isolate PBMCs, with at least 6 million obtained per sample. Trizol reagent was used to extract total RNA from PBMCs, with at least 5.5 micrograms per sample. For every donor, flow cytometry on a PBMC aliquot measured the percentage of naive CD45RAhigh/CD27high T cells. The sequence was obtained from a human donor in good health. The sample comprised blood. The chain was built from TRBV7-9 and TRBJ1-1, and 10 junction bases match TRBD1. The sequenced DNA: TGTGCCAGCAGCTTAGGTCGCGACAGGGGGCTCTTCCTCAACACTGAAGCTTTCTTT. Protein translation: CASSLGRDRGLFLNTEAFF. Where the CDR3 stops, the reference TRBV7-9 and TRBJ1-1 genes take over; the full variable domain is DTGVSQNPRHKITKRGQNVTFRCDPISEHNRLYWYRQTLGQGPEFLTYFQNEAQLEKSRLLSDRFSAERPKGSFSTLEIQRTEQGDSAMYLCASSLGRDRGLFLNTEAFFGQGTRLTVV.